This T cell receptor beta chain was identified during a study of OX40 agonist ivuxolimab in advanced cancers. Background on the study: Patients were infused with ivuxolimab every 2 weeks at 0.01 to 10 mg/kg. A mean age of around 66 years, range roughly 20 to 85, was recorded, and over 65% were male.

Points on this clone: Its antigen is as yet unknown.

This CDR3 has 14 residues. The germline V gene has CDR1 SQVTM and CDR2 ANQGSEA. Assay: immunoSEQ multiplex PCR; the TCRdb copy retains only in-frame clones and omits some. The repertoire holds around 60,000 clones, with 80% to 90% as singletons. Study-wide results and caveats: No determination was made of the antigen specificity of the expanded peripheral T cells.

This specimen consisted of CD4+ or CD8+ T cells sorted from blood, obtained in a trial of the OX40 agonist ivuxolimab. This receptor was identified in an adult with an advanced solid tumor such as melanoma, head and neck, liver or kidney cancer. V is TRBV29-1 and J is TRBJ2-7, with unresolved D. Matching the DNA end better, TRBJ2-1 makes the J call doubtful. The CDR3 loop is CSVEIHSSYNEQFF. DNA for the CDR3: TGCAGCGTTGAAATCCATAGCTCCTACAATGAGCAGTTCTTC.